This T cell receptor (beta chain) was documented in a study of blood T cell repertoires in COVID-19 (dated by TCRdb to about 2020). Study-level background: Samples covering the acute and convalescent phases of COVID-19 were provided by collaborators in the United States, Italy and Spain. The prospective study material was composed of cDNA or gDNA derived from T cells, B-cell-depleted T cells, or PBMCs. Subjects who had been exposed to COVID-19, were actively infected with it, or had recovered from it provided the deeply sampled blood TCRbeta repertoires that made up the dataset. The repertoires were released in a freely available public database meant as a resource for research on the immune response to SARS-CoV-2. Samples came from the ongoing ImmuneRACE study (first 160 participants) plus 1,254 subjects from 6 global collaborators. The sample metadata nearly always contained a de-identified subject ID, COVID-19 status, age in years and sex. HLA class I and class II types, where available, came from metadata supplied by the sample provider rather than from assay-based typing.

TCRbeta CDR3 regions were amplified from genomic DNA using the immunoSEQ Assay, a bias-controlled multiplex PCR. Turning to the authors' computational methods: Nucleated cell counts per sample were estimated from amplification of reference gene primers within the assay. Sequence reads were collapsed and filtered to measure the absolute abundance of every unique TCRbeta CDR3 rearrangement. For each sample, productive Simpson clonality was calculated as the square root of Simpson's diversity index over productive rearrangements. The table was pulled from immuneACCESS by TCRdb, which kept in-frame rearrangements only. Such tables lose some clones; where checked, under half of the loss comes from unresolved V genes, and the rest has no known cause. V, J and clone size reflect that table, while D and trimming were determined from the DNA. The table for this sample lists approximately 160,000 clones; roughly 84% of them were counted only once. Together, the top ten hold about 14% of the sample.

A note on this clone: Its antigen specificity is not known. It has no much larger one-base neighbor in the sample; base qualities were not kept.

Germline trimming: 2 bases from V, 0 bases from J; junction bases outside gene matches: 6. Based on the germline V gene, the CDR1 and CDR2 sequences are SGHDT and YYEEEE. From its cysteine to its phenylalanine, the CDR3 spans 18 amino acids. Just CDR3 DNA is preserved here, 54 bases in frame from base 1. Study-wide conclusions, independent of this receptor: Clinical and demographic metadata were provided uncurated, with the amount varying by source and participant.

The collaborating institutions used their own protocols to collect whole blood in K2EDTA tubes. For TCRbeta analysis, collaborators shipped samples as frozen whole blood, isolated PBMCs, or DNA extracted from either of those sample types. This receptor was identified in a young man with active or convalescent COVID-19. The source material was peripheral blood. This chain joins TRBV5-6 to TRBJ2-5, with 14 bases matching TRBD2. The CDR3 region has the sequence CASSLGTSGSKYQETQYF. The DNA sequence is as follows: TGTGCCAGCAGCTTAGGGACTAGCGGGAGCAAGTACCAAGAGACCCAGTACTTC.